A selection of T cell receptor beta chains follows, all from one sample in a study of PD-L1 blockade in urothelial cancer. Only in-frame clones appear in the TCRdb table, and some are missing; sequencing was by immunoSEQ multiplex PCR. The sample contains just over 50,000 clones, around 80% of which appear only once. The input for sequencing was PBMCs, taken around atezolizumab (anti-PD-L1) treatment. The receptors derive from a man in his 70s with urothelial cancer. The CDR3 runs from the conserved cysteine through the conserved F or W.

TRBV5-4	TRBJ2-5	CASSFGTSGEETQYF
TRBV11-3	TRBJ2-3	CASSFRQSTSGGDTQYF
TRBV5-5	TRBJ1-2	CASSFTGFSGYTF
TRBV4-2	TRBJ1-6	CASSQAGTGGSENSPLHF
TRBV15	TRBJ1-5	CATGLGGAQPQHF
TRBV25-1	TRBJ1-2	CASSEFIGGSGGYTF
TRBV28	TRBJ2-1	CASSPRGGTLWNEQFF
TRBV29-1	TRBJ2-1	CSVMKLAGPNEQFF
TRBV5-4	TRBJ1-3	CASSFTGSGNTIYF
TRBV2	TRBJ2-5	CASRGDRGAYQETQYF
TRBV19	TRBJ1-2	CASSTTGRRGYTF
TRBV28	TRBJ1-1	CASFSGKNTEAFF
TRBV13	TRBJ1-3	CASSYRRGNTIYF
TRBV7-6	TRBJ2-3	CASSPDPGQGAGDTQYF
TRBV5-1	TRBJ2-7	CASRAGTGSANERFEQYF
TRBV6-1	TRBJ1-1	CASNSQQGRSTEAFF
TRBV12-5	TRBJ1-5	CASGLFLGNQPQHF
TRBV6-6	TRBJ1-5	CASSHNLGHRNQPQHF
TRBV4-3	TRBJ1-1	CASSQATSGQGRTEAFF
TRBV11-3	TRBJ1-1	CASSAFTGIEAEAFF
TRBV7-2	TRBJ1-6	CASSLDSPGRSPLHF
TRBV29-1	TRBJ2-1	CSVDRGVYNEQFF
TRBV7-2	TRBJ1-2	CASSLVFRESYGYTF
TRBV5-4	TRBJ2-7	CASSLAGVPSYEQYF
TRBV11-2	TRBJ1-1	CASLNREGGLNTEAFF
TRBV2	TRBJ1-5	CASSGSLGLGDNQPQHF
TRBV12-5	TRBJ1-1	CASGLSSGVMNTEAFF
TRBV7-9	TRBJ2-6	CASSSGLAPSGANVLTF
TRBV7-2	TRBJ2-1	CASSPLPGTHNEQFF
TRBV6-1	TRBJ2-1	CASSVEGISYNEQFF
TRBV23-1	TRBJ1-1	CASSQSGASLNTEAFF
TRBV5-8	TRBJ1-6	CASSLRGSKNSPLHF
TRBV4-1	TRBJ1-5	CASSQGDRGYQPQHF
TRBV6-1	TRBJ1-2	CASQKDREYYGYTF
TRBV19	TRBJ2-4	CASRPGQTIPIQYF
TRBV18	TRBJ2-3	CASSPSADTQYF
TRBV7-3	TRBJ2-3	CASSPVGTISTDTQYF
TRBV28	TRBJ2-7	CASSFIGGRANEQYF
TRBV9	TRBJ2-7	CASSPWRGGSYEQYF
TRBV7-2	TRBJ2-1	CASSLVWTSYNEQFF
TRBV28	TRBJ2-3	CASSETSGSVDTQYF
TRBV2	TRBJ2-2	CASRRGGNTGELFF
TRBV4-3	TRBJ2-1	CASSQTSGAYNEQFF
TRBV15	TRBJ2-7	CATSIRTGKYEQYF
TRBV7-2	TRBJ2-5	CASSFASPGLRETQYF
TRBV5-5	TRBJ2-7	CASSLSLGGRATMQYF
TRBV5-4	TRBJ2-1	CASSSGQGRDEQFF
TRBV6-6	TRBJ2-4	CASSLSGGQNIQYF
TRBV29-1	TRBJ2-1	CSVEWLFAGYNEQFF
TRBV27	TRBJ2-3	CASSLGGGRNGGPDTQYF
TRBV11-2	TRBJ2-3	CASSLYGLALTDTQYF
TRBV7-2	TRBJ2-5	CASSLNGQGSSETQYF
TRBV13	TRBJ1-6	CASSKDGQGANNSPLHF
TRBV13	TRBJ1-2	CASSARGRNYGYTF
TRBV7-2	TRBJ2-6	CASSLGAGVGANVLTF
TRBV7-2	TRBJ2-2	CASSPSRGNTGELFF
TRBV19	TRBJ1-2	CASREADSNGYTF
TRBV4-2	TRBJ2-6	CASSQPWLAGGNSGANVLTF
TRBV18	TRBJ2-7	CASSPIGGQGAPEQYF
TRBV9	TRBJ2-2	CASSAREVLAGQSGELFF